This T cell receptor beta chain was observed in a study of cytomegalovirus exposure and HLA in healthy donors. This CDR3 comprises 13 residues. Per the germline V gene, CDR1 is SGHDN and CDR2 is FVKESK. V lost 4 bases and J 6 bases, leaving 9 bases between the germline ends. The assay was immunoSEQ multiplex PCR, and TCRdb's table has in-frame clones only and misses some. This sample has approximately 65,000 clones; roughly 93% occur once, and the top ten carry 1%. Only one count was recorded for this clone. This chain uses TRBV14 with TRBJ1-4; D remains unclear. The sequencing sample was made of PBMCs. This clonotype was obtained from a woman between 18 and 30 years old in good health and CMV-seronegative. The CDR3 DNA is TGTGCCAGCAGCCTAGAAGAGTATGAAAAACTGTTTTTT. Translation: CASSLEEYEKLFF.